The clone carrying this T cell receptor (beta chain) turned up a few times. Antigen specificity is unknown. These data belong to a study of post-analysis software for immune sequencing data. Overall study results and limits: In patients, roughly 5 TRBV segments were more frequent than in controls, with TRBV5-6, TRBV5-1 and TRBV20-1 among them.

Trimming shortened V by 5 bases and J by 2 bases, and 10 bases separated the two germline ends. CDR1 is MNHEY, CDR2 SMNVEV, per germline (reference sequence). The CDR3 runs to 13 residues. Unique molecular identifiers featured in each of the TCR beta cDNA libraries. Via MiXCR, TCRdb re-called the PCR reads, giving one row per CDR3 protein. The table lists 550,000 to 700,000 distinct CDR3 sequences, roughly 47% of them singletons. V usage is TRBV27 and J usage is TRBJ2-7, with a possible D match to TRBD2 (6 bases). Sequenced material: blood. This sequence was found in a girl aged 5-17 years with multiple sclerosis. CDR3 DNA: TGTGCCAGCAGTAGGCGGGGTCCCTACGAGCAGTACTTC. Encoded protein: CASSRRGPYEQYF.